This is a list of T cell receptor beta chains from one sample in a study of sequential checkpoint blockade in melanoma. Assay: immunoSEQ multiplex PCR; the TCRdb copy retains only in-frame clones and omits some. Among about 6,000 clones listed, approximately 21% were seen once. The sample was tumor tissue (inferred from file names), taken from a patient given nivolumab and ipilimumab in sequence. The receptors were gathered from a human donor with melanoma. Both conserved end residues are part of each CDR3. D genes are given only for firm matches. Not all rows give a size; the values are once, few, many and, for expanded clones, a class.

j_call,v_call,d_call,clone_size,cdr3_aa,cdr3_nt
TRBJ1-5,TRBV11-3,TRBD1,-,CASSQHRDRMAYGNQPQHF,TGTGCCAGCAGCCAACACCGGGACAGGATGGCTTACGGGAATCAGCCCCAGCATTTT
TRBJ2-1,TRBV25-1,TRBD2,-,CASSELATSDHNEQFF,TGTGCCAGCAGTGAATTAGCGACTAGCGACCACAATGAGCAGTTCTTC
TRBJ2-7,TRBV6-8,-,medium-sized,CASNLGAGPYEQYF,TGTGCCAGCAATTTGGGAGCGGGTCCCTACGAGCAGTACTTC
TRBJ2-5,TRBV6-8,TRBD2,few,CASSYSREATQYF,TGTGCCAGCAGTTACTCGCGGGAGGCGACCCAGTACTTC
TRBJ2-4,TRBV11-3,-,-,CASSSLGQAKNIQYF,TGTGCCAGCAGCTCCCTGGGACAAGCCAAAAACATTCAGTACTTC
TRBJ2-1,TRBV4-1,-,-,CASSRLRGYNEQFF,TGCGCCAGCAGCCGTCTCAGGGGCTACAATGAGCAGTTCTTC
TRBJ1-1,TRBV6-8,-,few,CASSRRQELPNTEAFF,TGTGCCAGCAGCCGACGACAGGAACTTCCGAACACTGAAGCTTTCTTT
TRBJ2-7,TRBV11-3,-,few,CASSIVMGASYEQYF,TGTGCCAGCAGCATAGTGATGGGGGCTTCCTACGAGCAGTACTTC
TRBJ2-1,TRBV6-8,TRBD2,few,CASSWTSGFYNEQFF,TGTGCCAGCAGTTGGACTAGCGGTTTTTACAATGAGCAGTTCTTC
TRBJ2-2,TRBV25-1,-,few,CASSDGGGPNTGELFF,TGTGCCAGCAGTGACGGAGGGGGACCGAACACCGGGGAGCTGTTTTTT
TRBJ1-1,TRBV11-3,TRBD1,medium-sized,CASSFRAGQGNTEAFF,TGTGCCAGCAGCTTCCGGGCCGGACAGGGGAACACTGAAGCTTTCTTT
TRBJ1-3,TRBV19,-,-,CASSIIGNTIYF,TGTGCCAGTAGTATTATTGGAAACACCATATATTTT
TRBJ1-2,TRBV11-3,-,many,CASSSGTRRYGYTF,TGTGCCAGCAGCTCCGGGACAAGGCGGTATGGCTACACCTTC
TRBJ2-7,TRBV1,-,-,CASSQEVAGVNSEQYF,TGCGCCAGCAGCCAAGAAGTAGCCGGGGTGAACTCCGAGCAGTACTTC
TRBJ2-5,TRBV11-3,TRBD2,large,CASSLGVILAGEGETQYF,TGTGCCAGCAGCTTAGGGGTCATACTAGCGGGAGAGGGAGAGACCCAGTACTTC
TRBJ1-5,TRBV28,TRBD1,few,CASSRTGGNQPQHF,TGTGCCAGCAGTCGTACAGGGGGGAATCAGCCCCAGCATTTT
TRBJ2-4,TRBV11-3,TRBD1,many,CASSLPGGKNIQYF,TGTGCCAGCAGTCTCCCAGGGGGTAAAAACATTCAGTACTTC
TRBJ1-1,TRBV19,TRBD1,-,CASREQGSGEAFF,TGTGCCAGTAGAGAACAGGGGAGCGGGGAAGCTTTCTTT
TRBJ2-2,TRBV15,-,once,CATSRDRGGGSGELFF,TGTGCCACCAGCAGAGATCGGGGAGGGGGCTCCGGGGAGCTGTTTTTT
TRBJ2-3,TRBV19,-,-,CASSIIDGGSTDTQYF,TGTGCCAGTAGTATTATCGACGGGGGAAGCACAGATACGCAGTATTTT
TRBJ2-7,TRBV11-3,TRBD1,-,CASSVGQGLTYEQYF,TGTGCCAGCAGCGTGGGACAGGGGCTCACCTACGAGCAGTACTTC
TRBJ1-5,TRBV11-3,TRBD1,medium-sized,CASSSQTGVGGQPQHF,TGTGCCAGCAGCTCGCAGACAGGGGTTGGTGGTCAGCCCCAGCATTTT
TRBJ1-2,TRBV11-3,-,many,CASSISQGAYGYTF,TGTGCCAGCAGCATTTCCCAGGGAGCCTATGGCTACACCTTC
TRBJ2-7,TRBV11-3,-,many,CASSLSGNEYEQYF,TGTGCCAGCAGCTTGTCGGGAAACGAATACGAGCAGTACTTC
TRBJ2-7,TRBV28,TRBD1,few,CASSSLIGGRQGSFPHEQYF,TGTGCCAGCAGTTCCCTTATTGGGGGACGACAGGGCAGTTTCCCCCACGAGCAGTACTTC
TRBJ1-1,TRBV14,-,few,CASSHGSGGGNTEAFF,TGTGCCAGCAGCCATGGGTCGGGAGGGGGGAACACTGAAGCTTTCTTT
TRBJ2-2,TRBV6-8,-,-,CASGPNTGELFF,TGTGCCAGCGGCCCGAACACCGGGGAGCTGTTTTTT
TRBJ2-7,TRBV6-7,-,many,CASSHRVEQYF,TGTGCCAGCAGTCACCGCGTAGAGCAGTACTTC
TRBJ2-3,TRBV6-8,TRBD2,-,CASSDRLAPDTQYF,TGTGCCAGCAGTGACCGACTAGCGCCAGATACGCAGTATTTT
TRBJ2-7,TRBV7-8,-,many,CASSSGRFYEQYF,TGTGCCAGCAGCTCCGGACGTTTCTACGAGCAGTACTTC
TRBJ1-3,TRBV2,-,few,CASSESGANGNTIYF,TGTGCCAGCAGTGAGTCAGGGGCGAATGGAAACACCATATATTTT
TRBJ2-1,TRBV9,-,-,CASSVVGGSYNEQFF,TGTGCCAGCAGCGTAGTAGGGGGTTCCTACAATGAGCAGTTCTTC
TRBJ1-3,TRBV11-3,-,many,CASSLVRQVSGNTIYF,TGTGCCAGCAGCTTAGTACGTCAGGTCTCTGGAAACACCATATATTTT
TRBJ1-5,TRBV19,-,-,CASRRGFDQPQHF,TGTGCCAGTCGTCGGGGGTTTGATCAGCCCCAGCATTTT
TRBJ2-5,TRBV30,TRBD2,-,CAWRLGLAPKETQYF,TGTGCCTGGAGACTGGGACTAGCCCCCAAAGAGACCCAGTACTTC
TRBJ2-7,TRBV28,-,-,CASSFLSPYEQYF,TGTGCCAGCAGTTTCCTTAGCCCGTACGAGCAGTACTTC
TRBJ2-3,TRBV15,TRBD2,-,CATSRDRLAGDFSTDTQYF,TGTGCCACCAGCAGAGATAGACTAGCGGGAGACTTTAGCACAGATACGCAGTATTTT
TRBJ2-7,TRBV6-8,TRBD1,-,CASSLGGGQVYEQYF,TGTGCCAGCAGCTTAGGCGGCGGACAGGTCTACGAGCAGTACTTC
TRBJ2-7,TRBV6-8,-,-,CASSYLQGPYEQYF,TGTGCCAGCAGTTACTTACAGGGACCCTACGAGCAGTACTTC
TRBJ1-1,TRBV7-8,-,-,CASSLQGETEAFF,TGTGCCAGCAGCTTACAGGGAGAGACTGAAGCTTTCTTT
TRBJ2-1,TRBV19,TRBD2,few,CASSIVAGGSYNEQFF,TGTGCCAGTAGTATAGTAGCGGGAGGCTCTTACAATGAGCAGTTCTTC
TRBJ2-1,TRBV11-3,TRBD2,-,CASSSRLAGVPGYNEQFF,TGTGCCAGCAGCTCTAGACTAGCGGGAGTCCCAGGCTACAATGAGCAGTTCTTC
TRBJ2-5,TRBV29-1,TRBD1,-,CSAESGGASQETQYF,TGCAGCGCCGAGTCAGGGGGCGCATCCCAAGAGACCCAGTACTTC
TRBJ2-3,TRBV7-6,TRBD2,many,CASSLGAGGTDTQYF,TGTGCCAGCAGCTTGGGAGCGGGAGGCACAGATACGCAGTATTTT
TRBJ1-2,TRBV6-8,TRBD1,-,CASSYAGQGGYTF,TGTGCCAGCAGTTACGCTGGACAGGGAGGCTACACCTTC
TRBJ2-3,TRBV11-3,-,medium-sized,CASSPAGHRTDTQYF,TGTGCCAGCAGCCCCGCCGGGCACCGCACAGATACGCAGTATTTT
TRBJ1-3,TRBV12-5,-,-,CASIGTHSGNTIYF,TGTGCCAGCATAGGGACCCACTCTGGAAACACCATATATTTT
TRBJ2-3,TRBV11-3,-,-,CASTEGVRGSATQYF,TGTGCCAGCACCGAAGGAGTCCGGGGCTCAGCTACGCAGTATTTT
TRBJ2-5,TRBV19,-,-,CASSMPNQETQYF,TGTGCCAGTAGTATGCCCAACCAAGAGACCCAGTACTTC
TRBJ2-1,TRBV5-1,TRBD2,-,CASSLTGLAGPYNEQFF,TGCGCCAGCAGCTTAACGGGACTAGCGGGGCCCTACAATGAGCAGTTCTTC
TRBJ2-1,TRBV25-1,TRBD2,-,CASSAEFPLAGVREFF,TGTGCCAGCAGTGCCGAATTCCCCCTAGCGGGAGTCCGGGAGTTCTTC
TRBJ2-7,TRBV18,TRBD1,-,CASSPPGTAQTYEQYF,TGTGCCAGCTCACCACCTGGGACAGCGCAAACCTACGAGCAGTACTTC
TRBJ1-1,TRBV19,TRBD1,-,CASSKGQPFEAFF,TGTGCCAGTAGTAAGGGACAGCCTTTTGAAGCTTTCTTT
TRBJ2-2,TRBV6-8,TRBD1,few,CASSYKRDRWDTGELFF,TGTGCCAGCAGTTACAAGAGGGACAGGTGGGACACCGGGGAGCTGTTTTTT